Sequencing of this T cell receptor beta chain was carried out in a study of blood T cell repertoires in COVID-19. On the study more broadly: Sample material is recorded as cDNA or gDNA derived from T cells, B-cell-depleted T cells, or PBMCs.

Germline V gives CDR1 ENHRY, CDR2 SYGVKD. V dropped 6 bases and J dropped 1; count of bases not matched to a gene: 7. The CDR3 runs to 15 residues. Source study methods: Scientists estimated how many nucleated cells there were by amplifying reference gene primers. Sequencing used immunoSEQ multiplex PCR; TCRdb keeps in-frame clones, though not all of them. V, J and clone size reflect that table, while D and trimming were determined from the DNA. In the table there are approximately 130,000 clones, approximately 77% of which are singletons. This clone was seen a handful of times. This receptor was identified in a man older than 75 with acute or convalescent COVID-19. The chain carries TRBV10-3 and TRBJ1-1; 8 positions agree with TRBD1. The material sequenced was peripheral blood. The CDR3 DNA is TGTGCCATCAGCACCCCCGGACAGGGGAACACTGAAGCTTTCTTT. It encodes CAISTPGQGNTEAFF.